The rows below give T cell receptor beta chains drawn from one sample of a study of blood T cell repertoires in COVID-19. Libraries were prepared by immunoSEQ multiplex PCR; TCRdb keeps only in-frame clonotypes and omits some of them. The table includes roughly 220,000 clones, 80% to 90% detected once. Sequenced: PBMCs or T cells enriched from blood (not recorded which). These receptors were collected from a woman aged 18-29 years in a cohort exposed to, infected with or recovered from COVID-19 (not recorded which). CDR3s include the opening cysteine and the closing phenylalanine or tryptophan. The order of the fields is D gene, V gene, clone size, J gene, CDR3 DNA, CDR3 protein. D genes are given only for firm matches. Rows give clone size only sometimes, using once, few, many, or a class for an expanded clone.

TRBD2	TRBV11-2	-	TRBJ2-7	TGTGCCAGCAGCTTCGGGACTATCAGCTCCTACGAGCAGTACTTC	CASSFGTISSYEQYF
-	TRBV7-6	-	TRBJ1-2	TGTGCCAGCAGCGCGAGCTACTTCAGGGCTGGCTACACCTTC	CASSASYFRAGYTF
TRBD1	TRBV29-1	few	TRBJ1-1	TGCAGCGTTGATAGGACAGGGCGGAACACTGAAGCTTTCTTT	CSVDRTGRNTEAFF
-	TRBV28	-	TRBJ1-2	TGTGCCAGCAGTTTATTGAGTGGCTACACCTTC	CASSLLSGYTF
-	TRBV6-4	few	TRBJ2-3	TGTGCCAGCAGTGAGACGTTCGAGGGGGGGCGGACAGATACGCAGTATTTT	CASSETFEGGRTDTQYF
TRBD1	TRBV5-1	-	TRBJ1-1	TGCGCCAGCAGCAGGGGGACAGACCTGAACACTGAAGCTTTCTTT	CASSRGTDLNTEAFF
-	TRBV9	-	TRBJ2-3	TGTGCCAGCAGCGTAGTCGGGGTGGGAGCAGATACGCAGTATTTT	CASSVVGVGADTQYF
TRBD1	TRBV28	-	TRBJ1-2	TGTGCCAGCAGTTTGGGGGCAATGACAGGGAACTATGGCTACACCTTC	CASSLGAMTGNYGYTF
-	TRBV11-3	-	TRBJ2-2	TGTGCCAGCAGCCCCCTAGGAGCCGGGGAGCTGTTTTTT	CASSPLGAGELFF
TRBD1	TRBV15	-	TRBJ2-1	TGTGCCACCAGCAGAGGGCCGGGACAGGGCAGCAATGAGCAGTTCTTC	CATSRGPGQGSNEQFF